Below, 22 T cell receptor beta chains from the same sample are listed, as sequenced in a study of cytomegalovirus exposure and HLA in healthy donors. Researchers ran the PCR with 60 Vbeta and 13 Jbeta primers. The method was immunoSEQ multiplex PCR; TCRdb's version includes in-frame clones alone and lacks a portion of them. The sample records 100,000 to 150,000 clones, around 74% being singletons. Sequenced material: PBMCs. The source of these receptors is a woman between 50 and 59 years old in good health and CMV-seropositive.

The V gene is TRBV7-2, the J gene TRBJ2-7; possibly TRBD1 for D (6 bases). Germline values: CDR1 SGHTA, CDR2 FQGNSA. V lost 4 bases, J lost 0 bases, and 10 bases lay in between. This CDR3 comprises 14 residues. The CDR3 DNA reads as TGTGCCAGCAGCTACGGACAGAGCTCCTACGAGCAGTACTTC. It yields the protein CASSYGQSSYEQYF.

J is TRBJ2-5 and V is TRBV5-1; tentative D call: TRBD1 (6 bases). V was shortened by 0 bases and J by 5 bases, with 11 bases between the two germline ends. This CDR3 contains 14 residues. Germline-derived CDR1 and CDR2 are SGHRS and YFSETQ. For the CDR3, the DNA is TGCGCCAGCAGCTTGGCAGGGGCTGGGGAGACCCAGTACTTC. Its protein is CASSLAGAGETQYF.

J is TRBJ2-3 and V is TRBV5-1; 10 positions match TRBD1. The germline V gene has CDR1 SGHRS and CDR2 YFSETQ. CDR3 length: 13 amino acids. With 2 bases clipped from V and 11 bases from J, the junction kept 5 bases outside the gene matches. DNA for the CDR3: TGCGCCAGCAGCTTAGAGGGGGACAGGGGGCAGTATTTT. It yields the protein CASSLEGDRGQYF.

This clone was found a few times. V and J are TRBV25-1 and TRBJ2-6; possible D gene TRBD1, 6 bases. This CDR3 spans 16 amino acids. V lost 4 bases to trimming and J lost 0 bases, with 10 bases between them. The germline gives CDR1 MGHDK, CDR2 SYGVNS. The CDR3 DNA is TGTGCCAGCAGTGCAGGGGCCCACTCTGGGGCCAACGTCCTGACTTTC. It encodes CASSAGAHSGANVLTF.

The V call is TRBV9, the J call TRBJ1-1; tentatively, D is TRBD1 (5 bases). This CDR3 has 13 residues. CDR1 is SGDLS, CDR2 YYNGEE, per germline. Trimming left V 3 bases short and J 1 base short, with 7 bases between. In DNA, the CDR3 is TGTGCCAGCAGCGCGACAGCGAACACTGAAGCTTTCTTT. Its translation is CASSATANTEAFF.

This CDR3 is CASSNPDPGQGTYEQYF. The CDR3 DNA sequence: TGTGCCAGCAGCAATCCGGATCCGGGACAGGGTACCTACGAGCAGTACTTC. The V and J genes are TRBV21-1 and TRBJ2-7; the D call TRBD1 from the table was never checked on the DNA. TRBV21-1 is recorded as a pseudogene. The CDR3 has 17 residues.

The chain joins TRBV9 to TRBJ2-7, with 7 bases identical to TRBD1. V gave up 0 bases and J gave up 3 bases; unmatched junction bases: 3. Per the germline V gene, CDR1 is SGDLS and CDR2 is YYNGEE. This CDR3 has 14 amino acids. The DNA for the CDR3 is TGTGCCAGCAGCGTAGCGTCAGGGGGCTACGAGCAGTACTTC. This encodes CASSVASGGYEQYF.

The chain links TRBV4-1 to TRBJ2-3; D is ambiguous. Trimming took off 1 base at V and 0 bases at J, with 2 bases between the two ends. The germline gives CDR1 MGHRA, CDR2 YSYEKL. The CDR3 has 13 amino acids. CDR3 nucleotide sequence: TGCGCCAGCAGCCAAGTAAGCACAGATACGCAGTATTTT. It translates to CASSQVSTDTQYF.

V and J are TRBV5-1 and TRBJ2-5, with 10 bases fitting TRBD1. This CDR3 contains 16 residues. The germline V gene encodes CDR1 SGHRS and CDR2 YFSETQ. With 4 bases clipped from V and 5 bases from J, the junction kept 11 bases outside the gene matches. The CDR3 is CASSASGTGAVETQYF. CDR3 in DNA: TGCGCCAGCAGCGCCTCCGGGACAGGGGCGGTGGAGACCCAGTACTTC.

In the case of this clone: The junction shows a germline mismatch at one end, possibly a read error. V gene TRBV9 combines with J gene TRBJ2-1; TRBD2 might be the D (7 bases). Germline-derived CDR1 and CDR2 are SGDLS and YYNGEE. The CDR3 loop spans 11 amino acids. CDR3 protein: CASSEEGGLIF. CDR3 sequence (DNA): TGTGCCAGCAGCGAGGAGGGGGGGCTTATCTTC.

The CDR3 here is CASSSTGTGGSGTQYF. In nucleotides, the CDR3 is TGTGCCAGCAGTTCCACCGGGACAGGGGGCTCTGGTACGCAGTATTTT. The chain uses TRBV27 and TRBJ2-3; 12 bases are shared with TRBD1. Germline CDR1 reads MNHEY; CDR2 reads SMNVEV (reference sequence). The CDR3 is made up of 16 amino acids. J gave up 8 bases and V 4 bases, and 10 bases lay outside the gene matches.

The V and J genes are TRBV5-1 and TRBJ2-5, with TRBD2 as a possible D gene (6 bases). Trimming removed 7 bases at V and 5 bases at J, with 18 bases between. The CDR3 runs to 14 residues. CDR1 is SGHRS and CDR2 is YFSETQ in the germline V gene. Here the CDR3 reads CASRPWIGGETQYF. CDR3 DNA sequence: TGCGCCAGCCGACCCTGGATTGGGGGGGAGACCCAGTACTTC.

The V and J genes are TRBV5-5 and TRBJ2-7, with D possibly being TRBD2 (6 bases). This CDR3 contains 14 residues. Germline V lookup: CDR1 SGHKS, CDR2 YYEKEE (reference sequence). Trimming left V 6 bases short and J 5 bases short, with 18 bases between. CDR3 nucleotide sequence: TGTGCCAGCAATAAAGTAGAGGAGGGAAACGAGCAGTACTTC. Protein product: CASNKVEEGNEQYF.

V is TRBV7-8 and J is TRBJ1-2; D might be TRBD1 (5 bases). This CDR3 has 17 residues. With 1 base removed from V and 4 bases from J, the gap between germline ends came to 19 bases. CDR1 is SGHVS, CDR2 FQNEAQ, per germline. CDR3 nucleotide sequence: TGTGCCAGCAGCTTAGTCCCGACAGAACCCGACAGCTATGGCTACACCTTC. Its translation: CASSLVPTEPDSYGYTF.

CDR3 sequence (DNA): TGTGCCAGTAGCCGAGGACAGGGAACGGTGGGTAACTATGGCTACACCTTC. It yields the protein CASSRGQGTVGNYGYTF. V gene TRBV19 combines with J gene TRBJ1-2, with TRBD1 identical over 8 bases. Germline lookup yields CDR1 LNHDA and CDR2 SQIVND (reference sequence). With V trimmed by 6 bases and J by 1 base, 13 bases remained unmatched. The CDR3 loop spans 17 amino acids.

This chain links TRBV5-1 with TRBJ2-7; the match to TRBD1 covers 10 bases. Losses at the gene ends were 4 bases for V and 0 bases for J; bases not matched to a gene: 7. Germline CDR1 reads SGHRS; CDR2 reads YFSETQ. The CDR3 has 16 amino acids. DNA for the CDR3: TGCGCCAGCAGCGTATCCGGGACAGGGGCCTCCTACGAGCAGTACTTC. Protein: CASSVSGTGASYEQYF.

There are a few counts of this clone. J is TRBJ1-5 and V is TRBV6-1; no clear D gene. V was pared by 2 bases and J by 7 bases, with 18 bases between. CDR1 is MNHNS, CDR2 SASEGT, per germline. The CDR3 length is 16 residues. In DNA form, the CDR3 reads TGTGCCAGCAGTGAACGGGGTGGGGAGGGAGGGCAGCCCCAGCATTTT. Protein sequence: CASSERGGEGGQPQHF.

This clone has only a few counts. For the CDR3, the DNA is TGTGCCAGCAGCTCCGGGACTAGTTTCGCCGGGGAGCTGTTTTTT. This codes for CASSSGTSFAGELFF. The chain uses TRBV5-8 and TRBJ2-2, with 8 bases matching TRBD2. The CDR3 loop spans 15 amino acids. Germline values: CDR1 SGHTS, CDR2 YDEGEE. V trimming: 3 bases; J trimming: 6 bases; junction bases outside the gene matches: 7.

V and J are TRBV10-3 and TRBJ1-1, with D maybe TRBD1 (5 bases). CDR1 and CDR2 from the germline V gene are ENHRY and SYGVKD. V was trimmed by 6 bases and J by 1 base, leaving 6 bases between them. The CDR3 extends over 12 amino acids. The CDR3 loop reads CAISQGNTEAFF. The CDR3 DNA is TGTGCCATCAGCCAGGGGAACACTGAAGCTTTCTTT.

The chain couples TRBV11-3 to TRBJ2-7, with 7 bases fitting TRBD1. The CDR3 runs to 15 residues. V dropped 1 base and J dropped 7; count of bases not matched to a gene: 10. Germline V gene sequence: CDR1 SGHNT, CDR2 YENEEA. CDR3 region: CASSLGDRVLREQYF. CDR3 sequence (DNA): TGTGCCAGCAGCTTAGGGGACAGAGTTTTGAGGGAGCAGTACTTC.

The chain combines TRBV6-5 with TRBJ1-3; TRBD1 aligns across 8 bases. Looked up from germline, CDR1 is MNHEY and CDR2 is SVGAGI. J lost 3 bases, V lost 5 bases, and 3 bases had no gene match. The CDR3 spans 14 residues. CDR3: CASSPGGFGNTIYF. CDR3 nucleotide sequence: TGTGCCAGCAGTCCAGGGGGCTTTGGAAACACCATATATTTT.

The rearrangement uses TRBV11-2 and TRBJ2-7; tentatively, D is TRBD1 (6 bases). Per the germline V gene, CDR1 is SGHAT and CDR2 is FQNNGV. The CDR3 runs to 15 residues. Trimming pared 0 bases from V and 1 base from J, leaving 10 bases between. CDR3 protein: CASSLDWTASYEQYF. DNA for the CDR3: TGTGCCAGCAGCTTAGATTGGACAGCTTCCTACGAGCAGTACTTC. Complete variable domain (other parts from reference TRBV11-2 and TRBJ2-7): EAGVAQSPRYKIIEKRQSVAFWCNPISGHATLYWYQQILGQGPKLLIQFQNNGVVDDSQLPKDRFSAERLKGVDSTLKIQPAKLEDSAVYLCASSLDWTASYEQYFGPGTRLTVT.